A selection of T cell receptor beta chains follows, all from one sample in a study of blood T cell repertoires in COVID-19. Assay used: immunoSEQ multiplex PCR; TCRdb lists only in-frame clones, some missing. The sample has roughly 250,000 clones; approximately 85% are singletons. The source material was peripheral blood. The source of these receptors is a human donor with COVID-19, enrolled during active disease. The donor label of this sample is uncertain. CDR3s leave out the opening cysteine and the closing phenylalanine or tryptophan.

j_gene: TRBJ1-3; len: 15; v_gene: TRBV18; CDR3aa: ASSPYPQGFSGNTIY
j_gene: TRBJ1-2; len: 9; v_gene: TRBV27; CDR3aa: ATRGDYGYT
j_gene: TRBJ1-2; len: 12; v_gene: TRBV30; CDR3aa: AWAGTGYNYGYT
j_gene: TRBJ1-5; len: 11; v_gene: TRBV7-3; CDR3aa: ASSADRNQPQH
j_gene: TRBJ2-3; len: 13; v_gene: TRBV23-1; CDR3aa: ASSQSRRSTDTQY
j_gene: TRBJ1-1; len: 12; v_gene: TRBV28; CDR3aa: ASSLSQENTEAF
j_gene: TRBJ2-6; len: 15; v_gene: TRBV10-1; CDR3aa: ARPGGGWPSGANVLT
j_gene: TRBJ2-1; len: 13; v_gene: TRBV29-1; CDR3aa: SVVLMDRPDNEQF
j_gene: TRBJ1-2; len: 12; v_gene: TRBV14; CDR3aa: ASSQDGRHYGYT
j_gene: TRBJ2-3; len: 10; v_gene: TRBV9; CDR3aa: ASSVGVDTQY
j_gene: TRBJ1-1; len: 12; v_gene: TRBV19; CDR3aa: ASSQDRGNTEAF
j_gene: TRBJ2-1; len: 14; v_gene: TRBV6-1; CDR3aa: ASSEVLLFPYGEQF
j_gene: TRBJ2-7; len: 15; v_gene: TRBV5-1; CDR3aa: ASSPKNGRPSSYEQY
j_gene: TRBJ1-5; len: 11; v_gene: TRBV18; CDR3aa: ASSGQGEQPQH
j_gene: TRBJ1-5; len: 11; v_gene: TRBV28; CDR3aa: ASSWEGYRAQH
j_gene: TRBJ2-1; len: 13; v_gene: TRBV7-6; CDR3aa: ASSLGLAGEDEQF
j_gene: TRBJ1-1; len: 11; v_gene: TRBV6-5; CDR3aa: ATHRGRDTEAF
j_gene: TRBJ1-6; len: 11; v_gene: TRBV5-6; CDR3aa: ASSGTGESPLH
j_gene: TRBJ2-2; len: 13; v_gene: TRBV7-7; CDR3aa: ASSLAAGNTGELF